The next 28 T cell receptor beta chains were all read from a single sample in a study of blood T cell repertoires in COVID-19 (dated by TCRdb to 2020 to 2022). Library creation used the immunoSEQ multiplex PCR assay. The table comes from immuneACCESS by way of TCRdb, which keeps in-frame sequences with V and J called. Part of the clones is missing from these tables; in studies checked, under half for an unresolved V gene and the rest for unknown reasons. In all, the sample holds 150,000 to 200,000 clones, and about 90% of those were seen once. Of the sample, roughly 3.1% falls within the top ten clones. Source material: peripheral blood. The origin of the receptors is a man in his sixties with acute or convalescent COVID-19.

V is TRBV6-6 and J is TRBJ2-5; 9 bases are a match to TRBD1. Germline V gene data show CDR1 as MNHNY and CDR2 as SVGAGI (reference sequence). J gave up 2 bases and V 2 bases, and 6 bases lay outside the gene matches. This CDR3 is built from 16 residues. CDR3 loop: CASSYRQGGGQETQYF. CDR3 sequence (DNA): TGTGCCAGCAGTTACCGACAGGGGGGAGGACAAGAGACCCAGTACTTC.

The chain recombines TRBV6-2 or TRBV6-3 with TRBJ2-2, with D tentatively TRBD1 (6 bases). V lost 0 bases, J lost 1 base, and 12 bases lay in between. Germline values: CDR1 MNHEY, CDR2 SVGEGT. The CDR3 loop spans 17 amino acids. The CDR3 sequence: CASSYSIGTLNTGELFF. In nucleotides, the CDR3 is TGTGCCAGCAGTTACTCGATTGGGACATTGAACACCGGGGAGCTGTTTTTT.

This chain links TRBV7-6 with TRBJ1-1; D might be TRBD1 (5 bases). V lost 1 base and J 1 base, leaving 13 bases between the germline ends. Germline-derived CDR1 and CDR2 are SGHVS and FNYEAQ. This CDR3 comprises 16 residues. CDR3 loop: CASSLDARQRNTEAFF. CDR3 coding DNA: TGTGCCAGCAGCTTAGACGCTCGACAGAGGAACACTGAAGCTTTCTTT.

J is TRBJ2-1 and V is TRBV9; 8 bases map to TRBD2. From germline, CDR1 is SGDLS and CDR2 YYNGEE. The V and J ends lost 0 bases and 1 base, in that order; junction bases with no gene match: 6. The length of the CDR3 is 17 residues. CDR3 amino acids: CASSVGLSGGSYNEQFF. As DNA, the CDR3 is TGTGCCAGCAGCGTAGGTTTAAGCGGGGGATCCTACAATGAGCAGTTCTTC.

The chain uses TRBV11-2 and TRBJ1-6; unclear D gene. Trimming removed 1 base at V and 14 bases at J, with 12 bases between. The CDR3 length is 13 residues. Germline CDR1 reads SGHAT; CDR2 reads FQNNGV. The CDR3 here is CASSLVGGRALHF. The CDR3, as DNA: TGTGCCAGCAGCTTAGTAGGCGGCCGGGCCCTCCACTTT.

V usage is TRBV18 and J usage is TRBJ2-2, with TRBD1 matching over 10 bases. Germline V gives CDR1 KGHSH, CDR2 LQKENI. V gave up 2 bases and J gave up 4 bases; unmatched junction bases: 1. This CDR3 contains 15 residues. The CDR3 DNA follows: TGTGCCAGCTCACCAAGGGACAGGGGCACCGGGGAGCTGTTTTTT. Protein product: CASSPRDRGTGELFF.

J is TRBJ1-2 and V is TRBV7-9; possible D gene TRBD1, 6 bases. This CDR3 comprises 15 residues. Germline V gene lookup returns CDR1 SEHNR and CDR2 FQNEAQ (reference sequence). Trimming pared 1 base from V and 7 bases from J, leaving 16 bases between. CDR3 amino acids: CASSLDGGQGSGYTF. The CDR3 DNA sequence: TGTGCCAGCAGCTTAGACGGGGGGCAAGGGTCTGGCTACACCTTC. The variable domain in full, with the rest retrieved from reference TRBV7-9 and TRBJ1-2, is DTGVSQNPRHKITKRGQNVTFRCDPISEHNRLYWYRQTLGQGPEFLTYFQNEAQLEKSRLLSDRFSAERPKGSFSTLEIQRTEQGDSAMYLCASSLDGGQGSGYTFGSGTRLTVV.

The chain uses TRBV5-1 and TRBJ1-4, with D possibly matching TRBD1 (5 bases). The V end was cut by 3 bases, the J end by 10 bases, with 22 bases between. The CDR3 length is 16 residues. Germline V gene sequence: CDR1 SGHRS, CDR2 YFSETQ. DNA of the CDR3: TGCGCCAGCAGCTGGGGTTTGAAGGGGCAGATAGGAAAACTGTTTTTT. It codes for CASSWGLKGQIGKLFF.

This sequence joins TRBV2 and TRBJ1-5, with 8 bases that match TRBD1. The CDR3 runs to 13 residues. The trim removed 3 bases at V and 7 bases at J, leaving 2 bases unmatched. Germline V gene data show CDR1 as SNHLY and CDR2 as FYNNEI. The CDR3 DNA reads as TGTGCCAGCAGTGAGACAGGGGACCAGCCCCAGCATTTT. Amino acids: CASSETGDQPQHF.

The chain recombines TRBV9 with TRBJ2-7; TRBD2 matches 8 bases. Unmatched junction bases numbered 10, after V lost 0 bases and J lost 5 bases. The CDR3 covers 16 residues. CDR1 and CDR2 (germline): SGDLS, YYNGEE. The CDR3: CASSVEGERGRHEQYF. The CDR3 DNA sequence: TGTGCCAGCAGCGTAGAGGGGGAGCGGGGGCGGCACGAGCAGTACTTC. The whole variable domain, remainder taken from reference TRBV9 and TRBJ2-7, is DSGVTQTPKHLITATGQRVTLRCSPRSGDLSVYWYQQSLDQGLQFLIQYYNGEERAKGNILERFSAQQFPDLHSELNLSSLELGDSALYFCASSVEGERGRHEQYFGPGTRLTVT.

The V call is TRBV30, the J call TRBJ1-5, with a tentative D call TRBD1 (5 bases). CDR1 and CDR2 from the germline V gene are GTSNPN and SVGIG (reference sequence). The CDR3 runs to 14 residues. Trimming shortened V by 3 bases and J by 0 bases, and 9 bases separated the two germline ends. The CDR3 DNA reads TGTGCCTGGAGCCTCGACAGTAGCAATCAGCCCCAGCATTTT. Protein sequence: CAWSLDSSNQPQHF.

CDR3 DNA sequence: TGTGCCAGTAAACAGAACACTGAAGCTTTCTTT. Its translation is CASKQNTEAFF. The J gene is TRBJ1-1, the V gene TRBV19, with unresolved D. Germline lookup yields CDR1 LNHDA and CDR2 SQIVND (reference sequence). The CDR3 spans 11 residues. Trimming stripped 7 bases from V and 1 base from J, with 4 bases between.

For the CDR3, the DNA is TGTGCCAGCAGTTTGGGACAGGGGGCTAGCCAAGAGACCCAGTACTTC. This translates into CASSLGQGASQETQYF. The chain has TRBV6-5 and TRBJ2-5, with 12 bases that match TRBD1. CDR3 length: 16 amino acids. Losses at the gene ends were 4 bases for V and 1 base for J; bases not matched to a gene: 4. The germline V gene encodes CDR1 MNHEY and CDR2 SVGAGI.

The chain recombines TRBV5-8 with TRBJ2-7; D is perhaps TRBD2 (5 bases). V was shortened by 8 bases and J by 8 bases, with 14 bases between the two germline ends. CDR1 SGHTS and CDR2 YDEGEE come from the germline V gene. The CDR3 has 11 residues. CDR3 sequence reads: CASPSFTKQYF. As DNA, the CDR3 is TGTGCCAGTCCTAGCTTTACGAAGCAGTACTTC.

This clone was detected only a few times. The chain carries TRBV6-2 or TRBV6-3 and TRBJ2-7; 9 bases match TRBD1. The V and J ends lost 4 bases and 7 bases, in that order; junction bases with no gene match: 5. Germline V gene lookup returns CDR1 MNHEY and CDR2 SVGEGT. This CDR3 contains 13 residues. CDR3 coding DNA: TGTGCCAGCAGTTGGGACAGGGAAGGGGAGCAGTACTTC. This sequence encodes CASSWDREGEQYF.

The J gene is TRBJ2-7, the V gene TRBV7-2, with 16 bases matching TRBD2. The length of the CDR3 is 18 residues. The J segment lost 5 bases and the V segment lost 0 bases, leaving 7 bases of the junction unmatched. The germline CDR1 and CDR2 sequences are SGHTA and FQGNSA. In DNA, the CDR3 is TGTGCCAGCAGCTTAGCGGGACTAGCGGGGGGGATCATCGACGAGCAGTACTTC. Translating gives CASSLAGLAGGIIDEQYF.

The chain links TRBV6-2 or TRBV6-3 to TRBJ1-1, with D possibly being TRBD1 (6 bases). The V gene's germline CDR1 is MNHEY and CDR2 SVGEGT. Trimming pared 4 bases from V and 11 bases from J, leaving 17 bases between. This CDR3 is 13 amino acids long. The CDR3 reads CASSFQQGFGAFF. CDR3 nucleotide sequence: TGTGCCAGCAGTTTTCAACAGGGTTTTGGCGCTTTCTTT.

The DNA for the CDR3 is TGTGCCAGCTCACCGGGGGCTGGGGATGAGACCCAGTACTTC. It codes for CASSPGAGDETQYF. The V call is TRBV18, the J call TRBJ2-5; perhaps TRBD1 as D (6 bases). Trimming removed 3 bases from V and 5 bases from J, with 13 bases in between. In germline, CDR1 is KGHSH, CDR2 LQKENI. The CDR3 has 14 residues.

The chain combines TRBV6-4 with TRBJ1-5; D is uncertain. The V and J ends lost 4 bases and 3 bases respectively, with 10 bases between them. The CDR3 length is 14 residues. In germline, CDR1 is MRHNA, CDR2 SNTAGT. This CDR3 is CASSANGNNQPQHF. The CDR3 bases are TGTGCCAGCAGTGCGAACGGTAACAATCAGCCCCAGCATTTT.

This clone was seen once. The CDR3, as DNA: TGCGCCAGCAGCTTGGGATGGTCGTTAGACACTGAAGCTTTCTTT. This translates into CASSLGWSLDTEAFF. V usage is TRBV5-1 and J usage is TRBJ1-1, with D uncertain. The V and J ends lost 0 bases and 3 bases respectively, with 12 bases between them. Germline CDR1 SGHRS, CDR2 YFSETQ. The CDR3 is made up of 15 amino acids.

V gene TRBV3-1 (or the pseudogene TRBV3-2) combines with J gene TRBJ2-5; TRBD2 agrees at 11 bases. CDR3 size: 18 residues. From germline, CDR1 is LGHDT and CDR2 YNNKEL (reference sequence). V was clipped by 4 bases and J by 5 bases; unmatched bases: 15. This CDR3 reads CASSPQRRRLAGSETQYF. The CDR3 DNA reads TGTGCCAGCAGCCCCCAAAGGAGGAGACTAGCGGGGAGTGAGACCCAGTACTTC.

This rearrangement joins TRBV11-2 to TRBJ2-7; D may be TRBD1 (6 bases). CDR1 and CDR2 (germline): SGHAT, FQNNGV. The CDR3 runs 15 residues. V was clipped by 0 bases and J by 2 bases, with 11 bases between them. CDR3: CASSLDTGRTYEQYF. In DNA, the CDR3 is TGTGCCAGCAGCTTAGATACAGGGCGAACCTACGAGCAGTACTTC.

The chain is built from TRBV14 and TRBJ1-3; D not resolved. Trimming left V 1 base short and J 0 bases short, with 7 bases between. The CDR3 loop spans 15 amino acids. Germline CDR1 SGHDN, CDR2 FVKESK. The chain's CDR3 is CASSQVGHSGNTIYF. In DNA, the CDR3 is TGTGCCAGCAGCCAAGTTGGGCACTCTGGAAACACCATATATTTT.

The chain carries TRBV6-5 and TRBJ1-3, with a weak D call TRBD1 (6 bases). V lost 6 bases and J 4 bases, leaving 16 bases between the germline ends. The CDR3 length is 15 residues. CDR1 and CDR2 from the germline V gene are MNHEY and SVGAGI. This chain's CDR3 is CASSPHIGQGNTIYF. DNA for the CDR3: TGTGCCAGCAGCCCGCATATTGGACAGGGAAACACCATATATTTT.

This chain links TRBV9 with TRBJ2-5; D gene ambiguous. CDR1 and CDR2 (germline): SGDLS, YYNGEE. Trimming shortened V by 5 bases and J by 5 bases, and 10 bases separated the two germline ends. This CDR3 spans 12 amino acids. CDR3 DNA: TGTGCCAGCAGTGGTCCAGGCGAGACCCAGTACTTC. Protein: CASSGPGETQYF.

The V call is TRBV5-5, the J call TRBJ1-1, with TRBD1 as a possible D gene (5 bases). Germline CDR1 SGHKS, CDR2 YYEKEE (reference sequence). Trimming cost V 0 bases and J 4 bases, with 10 bases left between them. CDR3 length: 14 amino acids. The CDR3 loop reads CASSLAGQGTEAFF. The CDR3 DNA sequence: TGTGCCAGCAGCTTGGCTGGGCAGGGCACTGAAGCTTTCTTT.

Only one count was recorded for this clone. The CDR3 DNA sequence: TGTGCCAGCAGTCCAAGCGGGTCCTATGGCTACACCTTC. This translates into CASSPSGSYGYTF. V gene TRBV27 combines with J gene TRBJ1-2; D remains ambiguous. The length of the CDR3 is 13 residues. V lost 5 bases, J lost 4 bases, and 11 bases lay in between. From germline, CDR1 is MNHEY and CDR2 SMNVEV (reference sequence).

The gene calls are TRBV19 and TRBJ1-5; the D gene is possibly TRBD1 (6 bases). The CDR3 spans 12 residues. Trimming took off 5 bases at V and 5 bases at J, with 7 bases between the two ends. Germline V CDR1 and CDR2: LNHDA, SQIVND (reference sequence). Here the CDR3 DNA reads TGTGCCAGTAGTCCAGGGGATCAGCCCCAGCATTTT. Protein sequence: CASSPGDQPQHF.